The 29 T cell receptor beta chains given below trace back to one sample, sequenced in a study of cytomegalovirus exposure and HLA in healthy donors (dated by TCRdb to about 2017). Library creation used the immunoSEQ multiplex PCR assay. For the multiplex PCR, a mixture combining 60 forward primers for TCR Vbeta segments and 13 reverse primers for TCR Jbeta segments was used. In TCRdb, the immuneACCESS table is reduced to in-frame sequences with V and J assigned. These tables do not hold every clone; where another copy was compared, an unresolved V gene accounts for under half, and the others remain unexplained. This sample holds roughly 200,000 clones; approximately 80% were observed only once. Approximately 2.9% of the sample is taken by the ten largest. The sample was PBMCs. Receptors were obtained from a female donor in good health and CMV-seronegative.

The V gene is TRBV7-9, the J gene TRBJ1-3; unclear D gene. The CDR3 totals 12 residues. From germline, CDR1 is SEHNR and CDR2 FQNEAQ (reference sequence). Trimming stripped 1 base from V and 6 bases from J, with 4 bases between. CDR3 bases: TGTGCCAGCAGCTTAGGAGAAAACACCATATATTTT. Translated: CASSLGENTIYF.

In DNA form, the CDR3 reads TGCGCCAGCAGCCCACCGGGACAGCCAAGCTATGGCTACACCTTC. It translates to CASSPPGQPSYGYTF. The chain has TRBV4-1 and TRBJ1-2; 7 bases are a match to TRBD1. The V gene's germline CDR1 is MGHRA and CDR2 YSYEKL. V shed 4 bases and J 4 bases; nucleotides not matched to a gene: 9. The CDR3 spans 15 residues.

The V and J genes are TRBV5-6 and TRBJ1-4; maybe TRBD1 (5 bases). CDR1 is SGHDT and CDR2 is YYEEEE in the germline V gene. This CDR3 spans 13 amino acids. With 0 bases removed from V and 12 bases from J, the gap between germline ends came to 12 bases. CDR3 sequence: CASSLVQGEELFF. CDR3 nucleotide sequence: TGTGCCAGCAGCTTGGTGCAGGGCGAGGAACTGTTTTTT.

The V gene is TRBV18, the J gene TRBJ2-3; D perhaps matches TRBD2 (6 bases). V gave up 5 bases and J gave up 5 bases, with 14 bases separating them. The CDR3 runs 14 residues. The germline V gene has CDR1 KGHSH and CDR2 LQKENI. The CDR3 is CASSEAEGGDTQYF. As DNA, the CDR3 is TGTGCCAGCTCAGAGGCGGAGGGTGGAGATACGCAGTATTTT.

The chain couples TRBV6-1 to TRBJ2-5, with 12 bases that match TRBD1. The J call is in doubt because the DNA end fits TRBJ2-7 better. This CDR3 has 19 residues. The germline gives CDR1 MNHNS, CDR2 SASEGT. The CDR3 loop is CASSDPTGTGGAYVYEQYF. CDR3 bases: TGTGCCAGCAGTGACCCGACCGGGACAGGGGGCGCATATGTCTACGAGCAGTACTTC.

This clone was seen a single time. The rearrangement joins TRBV21-1 to TRBJ2-2; the table calls TRBD1, which could not be checked here. TRBV21-1 is labeled a pseudogene. This CDR3 has 15 residues. The CDR3 is CASSSDRANTGELFF. CDR3 nucleotides: TGTGCCAGCAGCTCCGACAGGGCGAACACCGGGGAGCTGTTTTTT.

The chain is built from TRBV2 and TRBJ1-5, with 8 nucleotides matching TRBD1. This CDR3 spans 14 amino acids. Germline lookup yields CDR1 SNHLY and CDR2 FYNNEI. Losses at the gene ends were 6 bases for V and 5 bases for J; bases not matched to a gene: 6. The CDR3, as DNA: TGTGCCAGCAGGGAAACAGGGGGTGATCAGCCCCAGCATTTT. It codes for CASRETGGDQPQHF.

The gene calls are TRBV30 and TRBJ1-5; 7 positions agree with TRBD1. The V gene end was trimmed by 0 bases and the J gene end by 3 bases; junction bases not matched to a gene: 5. CDR3 length: 15 amino acids. The germline V gene has CDR1 GTSNPN and CDR2 SVGIG (reference sequence). This chain's CDR3 is CAWSVRRGNNQPQHF. The CDR3 DNA follows: TGTGCCTGGAGTGTACGCAGGGGGAACAATCAGCCCCAGCATTTT.

The chain has TRBV4-2 and TRBJ2-7, with 7 nucleotides matching TRBD2. CDR3 length equals 17 residues. In germline, CDR1 is LGHNA, CDR2 YNFKEQ. The V gene end was trimmed by 0 bases and the J gene end by 2 bases; junction bases not matched to a gene: 10. This chain's CDR3 is CASSQDLSGSRTYEQYF. In DNA, the CDR3 is TGTGCCAGCAGCCAAGATCTTAGCGGGTCTCGTACCTACGAGCAGTACTTC.

This sequence joins TRBV12-2 and TRBJ2-7; the table's D call TRBD1 went unverified against the DNA. TRBV12-2 has pseudogene status. The CDR3 length is 15 residues. The DNA for the CDR3 is TGTGCAAGTCGCTTAGGGGGACAGGGGGTTAGCGAGCAGTACTTC. This gives the protein CASRLGGQGVSEQYF.

The chain carries TRBV15 and TRBJ1-5, with 8 bases aligning to TRBD1. The CDR3 extends over 15 amino acids. The J segment lost 2 bases and the V segment lost 6 bases, leaving 6 bases of the junction unmatched. Looked up from germline, CDR1 is LNHNV and CDR2 is YYDKDF (reference sequence). The CDR3 protein is CATRTDRAGNQPQHF. The CDR3 DNA reads as TGTGCCACCAGGACGGACAGGGCGGGCAATCAGCCCCAGCATTTT.

The chain recombines TRBV5-1 with TRBJ1-1, with D unclear. The CDR3 spans 15 residues. V lost 0 bases to trimming and J lost 4 bases, with 13 bases between them. Looked up from germline, CDR1 is SGHRS and CDR2 is YFSETQ. CDR3 sequence reads: CASSLGANTGTEAFF. The CDR3 coding sequence is TGCGCCAGCAGCTTGGGAGCGAATACGGGCACTGAAGCTTTCTTT.

The table lists this clone with a count of one. The chain recombines TRBV19 with TRBJ2-7; TRBD1 matches 7 bases. CDR3 length: 15 amino acids. Germline V CDR1 and CDR2: LNHDA, SQIVND (reference sequence). V shed 5 bases, J shed 2 bases, and the junction held 9 bases outside the gene matches. The CDR3 region is CASSPRTGSTYEQYF. Written as DNA, the CDR3 is TGTGCCAGTAGTCCGCGGACAGGATCTACCTACGAGCAGTACTTC.

This chain uses TRBV28 with TRBJ2-1, with D perhaps matching TRBD1 (8 bases). V was pared by 8 bases and J by 3 bases, with 17 bases between. The germline CDR1 and CDR2 sequences are MDHEN and SYDVKM. CDR3 length: 15 amino acids. In DNA form, the CDR3 reads TGTGCCAGCGGCCAGGACAGGGACTACTACAATGAGCAGTTCTTC. It specifies CASGQDRDYYNEQFF.

The chain employs TRBV18 and TRBJ2-3, with TRBD2 matching 7 bases. Germline CDR1 KGHSH, CDR2 LQKENI. This CDR3 contains 15 residues. Trimming cost V 2 bases and J 5 bases; bases outside gene matches: 7. The CDR3 region is CASSPTSGTGDTQYF. CDR3 bases: TGTGCCAGCTCACCAACGAGCGGGACGGGAGATACGCAGTATTTT.

This clone occurred once. The chain carries TRBV5-6 and TRBJ2-1; TRBD2 matches 9 bases. Germline V CDR1 and CDR2: SGHDT, YYEEEE. The CDR3 runs to 15 residues. Trimming removed 4 bases from V and 3 bases from J; junction bases left unmatched: 5. The CDR3 DNA is TGTGCCAGCAGCCAGGGACTAGCTGTCTACAATGAGCAGTTCTTC. Protein: CASSQGLAVYNEQFF. The full variable domain, its missing parts supplied by reference TRBV5-6 and TRBJ2-1, is DAGVTQSPTHLIKTRGQQVTLRCSPKSGHDTVSWYQQALGQGPQFIFQYYEEEERQRGNFPDRFSGHQFPNYSSELNVNALLLGDSALYLCASSQGLAVYNEQFFGPGTRLTVL.

This clone was detected a few times. The chain combines TRBV7-8 with TRBJ1-2, with D possibly being TRBD1 (5 bases). Deletions cut 1 base from V and 4 bases from J, with 10 bases between. The CDR3 has 14 amino acids. Per the germline V gene, CDR1 is SGHVS and CDR2 is FQNEAQ. The CDR3 nucleotides read TGTGCCAGCAGCTTAGGCAGGGCGGTCTATGGCTACACCTTC. This codes for CASSLGRAVYGYTF.

V usage is TRBV9 and J usage is TRBJ2-3; 13 nucleotides match TRBD2. V was clipped by 4 bases and J by 5 bases; unmatched bases: 10. Germline CDR1 SGDLS, CDR2 YYNGEE. The CDR3 contains 17 residues. The CDR3 here is CASSPRTSGSSGDTQYF. CDR3 in DNA: TGTGCCAGCAGCCCACGGACTAGCGGGAGTTCAGGAGATACGCAGTATTTT.

Notes on this clone: The same CDR3 can be traced to other DNA sequences in this sample. The genes are TRBV25-1 and TRBJ2-3; 7 bases agree with TRBD2. The germline gives CDR1 MGHDK, CDR2 SYGVNS. V was pared by 8 bases and J by 0 bases, with 8 bases of the junction left unmatched. The CDR3 has 15 amino acids. CDR3 loop: CASLSSGMSTDTQYF. In DNA, the CDR3 is TGTGCCAGCCTCTCCAGCGGGATGAGCACAGATACGCAGTATTTT. The complete variable domain, with remaining parts taken from reference TRBV25-1 and TRBJ2-3, reads EADIYQTPRYLVIGTGKKITLECSQTMGHDKMYWYQQDPGMELHLIHYSYGVNSTEKGDLSSESTVSRIRTEHFPLTLESARPSHTSQYLCASLSSGMSTDTQYFGPGTRLTVL.

This clone occurred once. The chain carries TRBV27 and TRBJ2-3, with TRBD2 matching over 8 bases. Germline CDR1 and CDR2: MNHEY and SMNVEV (reference sequence). The CDR3 consists of 16 residues. The V gene end was trimmed by 4 bases and the J gene end by 0 bases; junction bases not matched to a gene: 6. Here the CDR3 reads CASSYLAGDSTDTQYF. The CDR3 nucleotides are TGTGCCAGCAGTTACCTAGCGGGCGATAGCACAGATACGCAGTATTTT.

The chain couples TRBV7-9 to TRBJ2-7; the D gene is possibly TRBD1 (6 bases). CDR3 size: 14 residues. Germline loops: CDR1 SEHNR, CDR2 FQNEAQ (reference sequence). V lost 3 bases and J 2 bases, leaving 11 bases between the germline ends. The CDR3 sequence: CASSLTGPPYEQYF. The CDR3 region has the DNA TGTGCCAGCAGCTTGACAGGCCCACCCTACGAGCAGTACTTC.

The chain couples TRBV21-1 to TRBJ1-2. TRBV21-1 is deemed a pseudogene. CDR3 length: 18 amino acids. The CDR3 coding sequence is TGTGCCAGCAGCAAAAAAAGCTCCCCGTACTACTTTCGGGATGGCTACACCTTC. Protein sequence: CASSKKSSPYYFRDGYTF.

V is TRBV2 and J is TRBJ1-1; tentative D call: TRBD1 (6 bases). The germline V gene encodes CDR1 SNHLY and CDR2 FYNNEI. The CDR3 has 14 residues. The ends were cut back, 8 bases at V and 4 bases at J, with 17 bases in the middle. CDR3 DNA sequence: TGTGCCAGCGGCCTGACAGGAGGAGGCACTGAAGCTTTCTTT. Protein sequence: CASGLTGGGTEAFF.

The V gene is TRBV11-2, the J gene TRBJ2-2; D is possibly TRBD1 (6 bases). The V gene lost 5 bases and the J gene lost 6 bases, with 22 bases spanning the gap. Germline V gene sequence: CDR1 SGHAT, CDR2 FQNNGV. The CDR3 contains 17 residues. The CDR3 loop reads CASSPKSGAGAAGELFF. DNA for the CDR3: TGTGCCAGCAGCCCAAAGTCTGGGGCAGGGGCTGCCGGGGAGCTGTTTTTT.

The chain uses TRBV6-1 and TRBJ2-7; D is perhaps TRBD2 (5 bases). Germline V gene lookup returns CDR1 MNHNS and CDR2 SASEGT. V dropped 7 bases and J dropped 6 bases, with 19 bases sitting between them. The CDR3 runs 14 residues. This chain's CDR3 is CASNRRLREGEQYF. DNA of the CDR3: TGTGCCAGCAACCGGCGATTGCGAGAGGGCGAGCAGTACTTC.

The CDR3 loop reads CASSLRIYGYTF. The CDR3 nucleotides read TGTGCCAGCAGTCTCAGGATATATGGCTACACCTTC. The chain links TRBV28 to TRBJ1-2; D is unresolved. The V end was cut by 5 bases, the J end by 5 bases, with 9 bases between. From germline, CDR1 is MDHEN and CDR2 SYDVKM. This CDR3 contains 12 residues.

This clone was observed a handful of times. V usage is TRBV10-3 and J usage is TRBJ1-6, with TRBD1 matching over 7 bases. The V and J ends lost 2 bases and 11 bases, in that order; junction bases with no gene match: 6. Germline-derived CDR1 and CDR2 are ENHRY and SYGVKD. This CDR3 spans 14 amino acids. The chain's CDR3 is CAISEGTAAAPLHF. In DNA, the CDR3 is TGTGCCATCAGTGAGGGGACAGCGGCTGCACCCCTCCACTTT.

The gene calls are TRBV7-8 and TRBJ2-7, with D perhaps matching TRBD1 (6 bases). With 1 base removed from V and 7 bases from J, the gap between germline ends came to 14 bases. Germline V gene sequence: CDR1 SGHVS, CDR2 FQNEAQ. CDR3 size: 14 residues. Written as DNA, the CDR3 is TGTGCCAGCAGCTTAGGGGACATTTCGAGAGAGCAGTACTTC. The encoded protein is CASSLGDISREQYF.

The J gene is TRBJ2-5, the V gene TRBV11-3; 9 bases are a match to TRBD2. Germline V gene data show CDR1 as SGHNT and CDR2 as YENEEA. The trim removed 3 bases at V and 9 bases at J, leaving 17 bases unmatched. The CDR3 length is 17 residues. The CDR3, as DNA: TGTGCCAGCAGCTTTGGCGGGGGGGCTCAGGCCAATAATGCCCAGTACTTC. Translation gives CASSFGGGAQANNAQYF.